These T cell receptor beta chains were read from a single sample in a study of T-cell reconstitution after alpha-beta-depleted transplantation in children. TCRdb fed the PCR reads into MiXCR, producing one record per CDR3 protein. This sample yields a few hundred thousand distinct CDR3 sequences, of which 10% are seen a single time; 2% to 2.5% belongs to the top ten. Specimen: PBMCs from the stem cell graft donor, collected from the stem cell graft. These receptors were obtained from a human donor who donated a stem cell graft to a child with acute lymphoblastic leukemia. The CDR3 runs from the conserved cysteine through the conserved F or W. Each record gives: V gene, J gene, D gene, clone size, CDR3 length, CDR3 protein, CDR3 DNA. A D gene is named only where the DNA matches it firmly. Clone size is stated in some rows and not others, as once, few, many or a class when expanded.

TRBV29-1	TRBJ2-7	TRBD2	many	13	CSVSGEGSYEQYF	TGCAGCGTCTCCGGGGAGGGCTCCTACGAGCAGTACTTC
TRBV10-1	TRBJ2-3	TRBD2	few	15	CASSEKAGGADTQYF	TGCGCCAGCAGTGAAAAAGCGGGAGGGGCAGATACGCAGTATTTT
TRBV12-3/TRBV12-4	TRBJ2-7	TRBD1	few	14	CASSSTGSFYEQYF	TGTGCCAGCAGTTCGACAGGGTCTTTCTACGAGCAGTACTTC
TRBV9	TRBJ2-2	-	few	16	CASSVGRGPGTGELFF	TGTGCCAGCAGCGTAGGGCGGGGCCCTGGCACCGGGGAGCTGTTTTTT
TRBV7-3	TRBJ2-1	-	few	19	CASSLRGIEGPGSYNEQFF	TGTGCCAGCAGCTTAAGGGGGATAGAGGGCCCGGGATCCTACAATGAGCAGTTCTTC
TRBV20-1	TRBJ2-5	TRBD1	-	13	CSASQGVGETQYF	TGCAGTGCTTCCCAGGGGGTCGGGGAGACCCAGTACTTC
TRBV29-1	TRBJ2-7	TRBD1	few	14	CSVETGTGVGEQYF	TGCAGCGTTGAGACCGGGACAGGGGTAGGCGAGCAGTACTTC
TRBV4-3	TRBJ2-5	-	-	13	CASSQFGQETQYF	TGCGCCAGCAGCCAATTTGGCCAAGAGACCCAGTACTTC
TRBV4-3	TRBJ2-1	TRBD2	few	15	CASSQDGGLDNEQFF	TGCGCCAGCAGCCAAGATGGAGGACTAGACAATGAGCAGTTCTTC
TRBV9	TRBJ2-3	-	-	16	CASSVDLARVADTQYF	TGTGCCAGCAGCGTAGATCTAGCGAGAGTGGCGGATACGCAGTATTTT
TRBV27	TRBJ2-2	-	many	14	CASSSGTSTGELFF	TGTGCCAGCAGTTCCGGGACAAGCACCGGGGAGCTGTTTTTT
TRBV6-2/TRBV6-3	TRBJ2-7	TRBD1	few	15	CASSYRRDRAYEQYF	TGTGCCAGCAGTTACCGAAGGGACAGAGCCTACGAGCAGTACTTC
TRBV10-3	TRBJ2-7	-	many	16	CAISARGLGSSYEQYF	TGTGCCATCAGCGCCCGGGGTCTAGGGTCCTCCTACGAGCAGTACTTC
TRBV28	TRBJ2-7	TRBD2	many	16	CASSLSDGGRVNEQYF	TGTGCCAGCAGTTTGTCAGACGGCGGGAGGGTTAACGAGCAGTACTTC
TRBV24-1	TRBJ2-1	-	-	14	CATSRPGAGNEQFF	TGTGCCACCAGTCGGCCTGGGGCTGGCAATGAGCAGTTCTTC
TRBV4-3	TRBJ2-2	-	many	14	CASRKSISTGELFF	TGCGCCAGCAGGAAGAGTATAAGCACCGGGGAGCTGTTTTTT
TRBV12-3/TRBV12-4	TRBJ1-1	-	-	15	CASSLSRQVWSEAFF	TGTGCCAGCAGTCTATCCCGACAGGTATGGTCTGAAGCTTTCTTT
TRBV7-2	TRBJ2-7	-	many	12	CASSLSSFEQYF	TGTGCCAGCAGCTTATCCTCCTTTGAGCAGTACTTC
TRBV7-3	TRBJ2-1	-	-	12	CASSFRDREQFF	TGTGCCAGCAGCTTTAGGGATAGGGAGCAGTTCTTC
TRBV9	TRBJ2-7	TRBD1	-	12	CAGTGKQYEQYF	TGTGCCGGGACAGGGAAGCAGTACGAGCAGTACTTC
TRBV5-8	TRBJ1-1	-	few	12	CASGNSNTEAFF	TGTGCCAGCGGAAATTCGAACACTGAAGCTTTCTTT
TRBV12-3/TRBV12-4	TRBJ1-5	TRBD1	few	13	CASRATGYQPQHF	TGTGCCAGCAGGGCGACAGGGTATCAGCCCCAGCATTTT
TRBV28	TRBJ2-7	-	many	14	CASSWQGLVYEQYF	TGTGCCAGCAGTTGGCAGGGGCTCGTCTACGAGCAGTACTTC
TRBV7-2	TRBJ2-5	TRBD2	-	17	CASSLYAGTRGEETQYF	TGTGCCAGCAGCTTATACGCCGGGACCCGGGGGGAAGAGACCCAGTACTTC
TRBV28	TRBJ2-5	TRBD2	many	15	CASRPGGRATETQYF	TGTGCCAGCAGGCCGGGGGGGAGGGCAACAGAGACCCAGTACTTC
TRBV4-1	TRBJ2-1	-	few	16	CASSQPGGALGNEQFF	TGCGCCAGCAGCCAACCCGGGGGCGCGTTGGGGAATGAGCAGTTCTTC
TRBV6-4	TRBJ2-5	TRBD2	many	18	CASSDSPGGSGFQETQYF	TGTGCCAGCAGCGACTCACCGGGCGGTAGCGGGTTCCAAGAGACCCAGTACTTC
TRBV20-1	TRBJ2-3	-	-	13	CSALGEVADTQYF	TGCAGTGCTCTCGGGGAAGTCGCAGATACGCAGTATTTT
TRBV5-1	TRBJ2-1	-	-	15	CASSSQGLTYNEQFF	TGCGCCAGCAGCTCTCAAGGCCTCACTTACAATGAGCAGTTCTTC
TRBV27	TRBJ2-7	-	few	13	CASSGPDYYEQYF	TGTGCCAGCAGCGGACCCGATTACTACGAGCAGTACTTC
TRBV20-1	TRBJ2-3	TRBD2	-	20	CSAYHLSGGRGRYSTDTQYF	TGCAGTGCTTATCATCTTTCGGGGGGTCGGGGACGATACAGCACAGATACGCAGTATTTT
TRBV5-1	TRBJ2-7	TRBD2	-	14	CASSLGDLAGTQYF	TGCGCCAGCAGCTTGGGGGACCTAGCGGGTACACAGTACTTC
TRBV12-3/TRBV12-4	TRBJ2-1	TRBD2	few	15	CASNRASGSYNEQFF	TGTGCTTCTAACCGGGCTAGCGGGAGCTACAATGAGCAGTTCTTC